This entry is about one TCR beta chain. Its antigen is currently not known. Base-call qualities are not available, and no considerably larger clone is one nucleotide away. The patients picked for sequencing were ones in whom flow cytometry had shown an expansion of CD8+CD57+ cells. Every patient had severe acquired aplastic anemia, diagnosed using the International Study of Aplastic Anemia and Agranulocytosis and Camitta criteria. At the time blood was sampled, none of the patients had received any therapy. In this study, sorted CD4+ and CD8+ T cells from the blood of healthy subjects and of severe aplastic anemia patients had their TCR repertoires deep-sequenced. Patients were enrolled under clinicaltrials.gov protocols 00001620, 01623167, 00001397, 00071045, 00081523 and 00961064 in the USA. Ficoll-Paque density gradient centrifugation was used to isolate peripheral blood mononuclear cells. Before DNA was extracted, CD4+ and CD8+ T cells were sorted using either FACS or magnetic beads.

The data were taken from a study of CD8+CD57+ T cells in acquired aplastic anemia (dated by TCRdb to 2016 to 2019). About the investigation overall: A mean of about 3.2 ug of DNA, ranging from roughly 0.18 to 30 ug, was extracted from sorted CD4+ and CD8+ cells. CD8+CD57+ expansion was defined as frequency above the mean frequency observed in healthy subjects. Overall study results and their limits: Roughly 29 CD8+ CDR3 sequences were found to be shared between patients and controls, but these sequences appeared to be highly expressed in patients and within the immunodominant clones of the patients. No significant difference in CD8+ Simpson's diversity was found between patients and healthy controls (P=0.060).

Genomic DNA was used as template for profiling of TCR beta VDJ combinations and CDR3 sequences. An Illumina HiSeq 2000 was used for TCR repertoire sequencing. In the authors' own workflow: Repertoires were assessed using TRBV/TRBJ rearrangement plots, CDR3 size and DJ length profiles, and Simpson's diversity index. Whichever DNA sequence was most abundant in the deep sequencing data was defined as the immunodominant clone. CDR3 amino acid sequences were screened for sharing across subjects and compared with published repertoires and the VDJdb database. The public sequencing data were trimmed at Q25 with fastp and processed into clonotypes with MiXCR by TCRdb, which kept only in-frame beta chains. CDR3 protein sequences are deduplicated, and each keeps its most common genes and DNA. The V and J calls here are based on TCRdb, not the publication. This sample holds just over 200,000 distinct CDR3 sequences; about 62% were observed only once. The top ten clonotypes cover around three fifths of the sample.

CDR1 and CDR2, looked up from the germline V gene, are SGDLS and YYNGEE. Spanning cysteine to phenylalanine, the CDR3 consists of 15 amino acids. The read is trimmed to its CDR3 DNA, 45 bases read in frame from base 1. Unmatched junction bases come to 6, with V trimmed by 0 bases and J by 6 bases. The receptor was derived from a human donor with aplastic anemia. The material sequenced was sorted CD4+, CD8+, or CD8+CD57+ T cells (not recorded which) from PBMCs. The rearrangement combines TRBV9 with TRBJ2-3, with TRBD1 matching 8 junction bases. This receptor carries the CDR3 CASSVGTGPGDTQYF. At the DNA level, the sequence is TGTGCCAGCAGCGTAGGGACAGGGCCCGGGGATACGCAGTATTTT.